This entry concerns a single T cell receptor beta chain. The data are from a study of blood T cells in healthy people across ages. V lost 3 bases, J lost 4 bases, and 5 bases stayed unmatched. CDR1 is DFQATT and CDR2 is SNEGSKA in the germline V gene (reference sequence). There are 15 residues in the CDR3. A second PCR, run for about 7 to 11 cycles, used a sample-barcoded 5' primer plus a J-beta primer mix. Each CDR3 protein is one row after TCRdb ran MiXCR on the 5' RACE reads. The sample lists 800,000 to 1,000,000 distinct CDR3 sequences, roughly 52% occurring once. The clonotype comes from a man aged 25 to 45 in good health. The sequenced material came from blood. J is TRBJ2-1 and V is TRBV20-1, with 11 nucleotides matching TRBD1. CDR3 amino acids: CSASGGTGGYNEQFF. The CDR3 DNA reads as TGCAGTGCTAGCGGGGGGACAGGGGGATACAATGAGCAGTTCTTC.